One and the same sample provided the 15 T cell receptor beta chains below, sequenced in a study of CD4 T cells in relation to SARS-CoV-2 and coronaviruses. The unexposed donors gave CD4+ T cells in about 2011-2019, prior to COVID-19. CD4+ T cells were isolated from the cells after about nine days of culture. TCRdb keeps only in-frame clones here, not all; method: immunoSEQ multiplex PCR. The repertoire holds roughly 25,000 clones, with 73% as singletons. These TCRs are of unknown antigen specificity. The source material was CD4+ T cells from PBMCs, cultured in vitro. The receptors shown here come from a human donor in good health.

The chain employs TRBV10-3 and TRBJ2-3; no firm D call. This CDR3 has 12 residues. The V and J ends lost 7 bases and 0 bases respectively, with 5 bases between them. In germline, CDR1 is ENHRY, CDR2 SYGVKD. The CDR3 loop is CAIMDSTDTQYF. In nucleotides, the CDR3 is TGTGCCATCATGGACAGCACAGATACGCAGTATTTT.

This chain links TRBV12-3 or TRBV12-4 with TRBJ2-7; D is unresolved. The CDR3 has 13 residues. Trimming cost V 2 bases and J 0 bases, with 5 bases left between them. The CDR3 loop reads CASSLRVSYEQYF. The CDR3 nucleotides read TGTGCCAGCAGTTTACGGGTCTCCTACGAGCAGTACTTC.

This chain connects TRBV28 to TRBJ2-7; TRBD1 might be the D (6 bases). The CDR3 length is 15 residues. V was trimmed by 3 bases and J by 3 bases, leaving 15 bases between them. CDR1 MDHEN and CDR2 SYDVKM come from the germline V gene. The CDR3 DNA is TGTGCCAGCAGTTTTTCCACAGGGTTCGACTACGAGCAGTACTTC. Its protein is CASSFSTGFDYEQYF.

This clone was counted between two and nine times. V usage is TRBV5-8 and J usage is TRBJ1-5; a weak D match, TRBD1 (6 bases). In germline, CDR1 is SGHTS, CDR2 YDEGEE. The CDR3 runs to 17 residues. The V end lost 3 bases, the J end lost 0 bases, and 16 bases lay between the germline ends. This chain's CDR3 is CASSWGQAFRSNQPQHF. For the CDR3, the DNA is TGTGCCAGCAGCTGGGGGCAGGCTTTTCGTAGCAATCAGCCCCAGCATTTT. Drawing the rest from reference TRBV5-8 and TRBJ1-5, the complete variable domain is EAGVTQSPTHLIKTRGQQATLRCSPISGHTSVYWYQQALGLGLQFLLWYDEGEERNRGNFPPRFSGRQFPNYSSELNVNALELEDSALYLCASSWGQAFRSNQPQHFGDGTRLSIL.

The chain couples TRBV7-9 to TRBJ1-2; D is unresolved. The length of the CDR3 is 15 residues. The germline V and J ends were trimmed by 1 base and 4 bases, with 13 bases remaining between them. Germline V lookup: CDR1 SEHNR, CDR2 FQNEAQ (reference sequence). The CDR3: CASSLGAPDGYGYTF. CDR3 in DNA: TGTGCCAGCAGCTTAGGGGCCCCCGACGGCTATGGCTACACCTTC.

V gene TRBV5-3 combines with J gene TRBJ2-1; perhaps TRBD2 as D (5 bases). TRBV5-3 is flagged as an ORF with uncertain function. Trimming left V 0 bases short and J 6 bases short, with 13 bases between. CDR3 length: 15 residues. Here the CDR3 reads CARSLEAQRSNEQFF. The DNA of the CDR3 is TGTGCCAGAAGCTTGGAGGCTCAGCGGAGCAATGAGCAGTTCTTC.

V is TRBV11-2 and J is TRBJ2-1, with a weak D call TRBD2 (6 bases). Trimming shortened V by 2 bases and J by 5 bases, and 16 bases separated the two germline ends. Germline CDR1 SGHAT, CDR2 FQNNGV. The CDR3 loop spans 16 amino acids. CDR3 in DNA: TGTGCCAGCAGCTTAACGCGGGATCCCCTACACAATGAGCAGTTCTTC. Residues: CASSLTRDPLHNEQFF.

This clone was observed a handful of times. The chain carries TRBV9 and TRBJ2-2, with 8 positions matching TRBD1. V lost 0 bases and J lost 5; bases outside the gene matches: 9. CDR3 length equals 17 residues. Germline loops: CDR1 SGDLS, CDR2 YYNGEE. The CDR3 spells CASSVAPGQGPTGELFF. The CDR3 DNA sequence: TGTGCCAGCAGCGTAGCTCCAGGACAGGGTCCGACCGGGGAGCTGTTTTTT.

The CDR3 is CASRSGANVLTF. The CDR3, as DNA: TGTGCCAGCCGGTCTGGGGCCAACGTCCTGACTTTC. The chain recombines TRBV12-3 or TRBV12-4 with TRBJ2-6; D call uncertain. The CDR3 has 12 residues. Trimming stripped 8 bases from V and 1 base from J, with 3 bases between.

The rearrangement joins TRBV19 to TRBJ2-5, with D perhaps matching TRBD1 or TRBD2 (5 bases each). The CDR3 has 16 residues. The germline V gene encodes CDR1 LNHDA and CDR2 SQIVND (reference sequence). Trimming shortened V by 5 bases and J by 1 base, and 17 bases separated the two germline ends. For the CDR3, the DNA is TGTGCCAGTAGTGTAACCGGGACGAGAAGCCAAGAGACCCAGTACTTC. It is translated as CASSVTGTRSQETQYF. Full variable domain (remainder filled in from reference TRBV19 and TRBJ2-5): DGGITQSPKYLFRKEGQNVTLSCEQNLNHDAMYWYRQDPGQGLRLIYYSQIVNDFQKGDIAEGYSVSREKKESFPLTVTSAQKNPTAFYLCASSVTGTRSQETQYFGPGTRLLVL.

This sequence joins TRBV7-8 and TRBJ2-7; no clear D. The CDR3 has 13 residues. Trimming cost V 1 base and J 6 bases, with 10 bases left between them. Per the germline V gene, CDR1 is SGHVS and CDR2 is FQNEAQ. CDR3 sequence (DNA): TGTGCCAGCAGCTTAGTACGGGTCGGCGAGCAGTACTTC. It translates to CASSLVRVGEQYF.

The chain combines TRBV29-1 with TRBJ2-7; possibly TRBD1 for D (7 bases). Between the trimmed V and J ends, which lost 4 bases and 6 bases, there was a span of 13 bases. In germline, CDR1 is SQVTM, CDR2 ANQGSEA. The CDR3 has 12 residues. The CDR3 spells CSVVGGGTEQYF. The CDR3 DNA sequence: TGCAGCGTTGTAGGGGGCGGGACCGAGCAGTACTTC.

The genes are TRBV2 and TRBJ1-2; a weak D match, TRBD1 (5 bases). CDR3 length equals 15 residues. The germline CDR1 and CDR2 sequences are SNHLY and FYNNEI. The V end was cut by 5 bases, the J end by 6 bases, with 19 bases between. CDR3 bases: TGTGCCAGCAGTCCCCTCTCTGACAGCCCTGATGGCTACACCTTC. Residues: CASSPLSDSPDGYTF.

The rearrangement uses TRBV4-2 and TRBJ1-3; D is perhaps TRBD1 (5 bases). V dropped 0 bases and J dropped 0 bases, with 9 bases sitting between them. The CDR3 totals 16 residues. Germline CDR1 and CDR2: LGHNA and YNFKEQ. The CDR3 protein is CASSQDGAYSGNTIYF. The CDR3 bases are TGTGCCAGCAGCCAAGATGGGGCTTACTCTGGAAACACCATATATTTT.

This chain links TRBV25-1 with TRBJ2-2, with 9 bases that match TRBD1. V dropped 7 bases and J dropped 3; count of bases not matched to a gene: 3. This CDR3 is 14 amino acids long. The germline gives CDR1 MGHDK, CDR2 SYGVNS. DNA for the CDR3: TGTGCCAGCACCGGGACAGGGTACACCGGGGAGCTGTTTTTT. Protein: CASTGTGYTGELFF.